A selection of T cell receptor beta chains follows, all from one sample in a study of T cell changes during pregnancy in multiple sclerosis. Here immunoSEQ multiplex PCR was the method, and the copy in TCRdb shows in-frame clones only, minus some. The sample lists 100,000 or so clones, around 90% occurring once. Sequences were derived from peripheral blood, sampled in the second trimester of pregnancy. All receptors derive from a female donor with multiple sclerosis, enrolled in a pregnancy study. The CDR3 runs from the conserved cysteine through the conserved F or W. Each record gives: J gene, V gene, clone size, D gene, CDR3 DNA, CDR3 protein. D genes are given only for firm matches. Size is stated for part of the rows, as once, few or many counts, or as a class when the clone is expanded.

J gene: TRBJ2-7; V gene: TRBV28; clone size: many; D gene: NA; CDR3 DNA: TGTGCCAGCAGTCTTCGAGGTTACGAGCAGTACTTC; CDR3 protein: CASSLRGYEQYF
J gene: TRBJ2-3; V gene: TRBV15; clone size: NA; D gene: NA; CDR3 DNA: TGTGCCACCAGCAGAGATGGGGGCATCGGCACAGATACGCAGTATTTT; CDR3 protein: CATSRDGGIGTDTQYF
J gene: TRBJ1-1; V gene: TRBV29-1; clone size: NA; D gene: NA; CDR3 DNA: TGCAGCATACTCAGGGTTGGGGCTGAAGCTTTCTTT; CDR3 protein: CSILRVGAEAFF
J gene: TRBJ1-3; V gene: TRBV5-4; clone size: NA; D gene: NA; CDR3 DNA: TGTGCCAGCAGCATCGGGGGGGATGGAAACACCATATATTTT; CDR3 protein: CASSIGGDGNTIYF
J gene: TRBJ1-1; V gene: TRBV18; clone size: NA; D gene: TRBD1; CDR3 DNA: TGTGCCAGCTCACCACCTAACAGGGGGGACACTGAAGCTTTCTTT; CDR3 protein: CASSPPNRGDTEAFF
J gene: TRBJ2-7; V gene: TRBV28; clone size: NA; D gene: NA; CDR3 DNA: TGTGCCAGCAGAACCCGCGGGACGGGGTCCTACGAGCAGTACTTC; CDR3 protein: CASRTRGTGSYEQYF
J gene: TRBJ2-7; V gene: TRBV30; clone size: NA; D gene: NA; CDR3 DNA: TGTGCCTGGAGACCGCCGGGGATCTACGAGCAGTACTTC; CDR3 protein: CAWRPPGIYEQYF
J gene: TRBJ1-1; V gene: TRBV18; clone size: NA; D gene: TRBD1; CDR3 DNA: TGTGCCAGCTCACCACTGGGACAGGGTAGGCATAATACTGAAGCTTTCTTT; CDR3 protein: CASSPLGQGRHNTEAFF
J gene: TRBJ1-5; V gene: TRBV6-1; clone size: NA; D gene: NA; CDR3 DNA: TGTGCCGTCACCGAGGGCTACTCCAGCAATCAGCCCCAGCATTTT; CDR3 protein: CAVTEGYSSNQPQHF
J gene: TRBJ1-4; V gene: TRBV27; clone size: NA; D gene: NA; CDR3 DNA: TGTGCCAGCAGTCCTGACCGCTCGGGGCGGGGTGAAAAACTGTTTTTT; CDR3 protein: CASSPDRSGRGEKLFF
J gene: TRBJ2-3; V gene: TRBV6-1; clone size: NA; D gene: TRBD1; CDR3 DNA: TGTGCCAGCAGGGAGACAGGGGGCGATACGCAGTATTTT; CDR3 protein: CASRETGGDTQYF
J gene: TRBJ1-2; V gene: TRBV5-5; clone size: NA; D gene: NA; CDR3 DNA: TGTGCCAGCAGCCCAAATCGACCACTAGCCCTGGATGGCTACACCTTC; CDR3 protein: CASSPNRPLALDGYTF
J gene: TRBJ1-2; V gene: TRBV5-1; clone size: NA; D gene: TRBD1; CDR3 DNA: TGCGCCAGCAGCTTTAACCGGGACAGAGATGGCTACACCTTC; CDR3 protein: CASSFNRDRDGYTF
J gene: TRBJ1-1; V gene: TRBV5-1; clone size: NA; D gene: NA; CDR3 DNA: TGCGCCAGCAGCAGCGGACAGCCGCGGAACACTGAAGCTTTCTTT; CDR3 protein: CASSSGQPRNTEAFF
J gene: TRBJ1-5; V gene: TRBV21-1; clone size: NA; D gene: NA; CDR3 DNA: TGTGCCAGCAGCAAAGAGATACAGGGGGTAAATCAGCCCCAGCATTTT; CDR3 protein: CASSKEIQGVNQPQHF
J gene: TRBJ2-5; V gene: TRBV4-1; clone size: NA; D gene: NA; CDR3 DNA: TGCGCCAGCAGCCAAGGCACTAGACTACAAGAGACCCAGTACTTC; CDR3 protein: CASSQGTRLQETQYF
J gene: TRBJ2-7; V gene: TRBV27; clone size: NA; D gene: TRBD2; CDR3 DNA: TGTGCCAGCAGTTTGGGACTAGCGGGGTATGCCTACGAGCAGTACTTC; CDR3 protein: CASSLGLAGYAYEQYF
J gene: TRBJ1-5; V gene: TRBV5-6; clone size: NA; D gene: TRBD1; CDR3 DNA: TGTGCCAGCAGCTCAAAGACAGGGCGGTCAAATCAGCCCCAGCATTTT; CDR3 protein: CASSSKTGRSNQPQHF
J gene: TRBJ1-2; V gene: TRBV30; clone size: NA; D gene: NA; CDR3 DNA: TGTGCCTGGAGTAAACGGACGGGAAGGGACTATGGCTACACCTTC; CDR3 protein: CAWSKRTGRDYGYTF
J gene: TRBJ1-2; V gene: TRBV6-5; clone size: once; D gene: TRBD1; CDR3 DNA: TGTGCCAGCAGTTACTCGCGGGACAGGGAATCCTACACCTTC; CDR3 protein: CASSYSRDRESYTF
J gene: TRBJ2-7; V gene: TRBV29-1; clone size: NA; D gene: NA; CDR3 DNA: TGCAGCGTTGCTGCGACAGGAACGACCTCCGGTCACGAGCAGTACTTC; CDR3 protein: CSVAATGTTSGHEQYF
J gene: TRBJ2-7; V gene: TRBV18; clone size: NA; D gene: NA; CDR3 DNA: TGTGCCAGCTCACCTAATCAGTTTCCCTACGAGCAGTACTTC; CDR3 protein: CASSPNQFPYEQYF
J gene: TRBJ2-7; V gene: TRBV28; clone size: NA; D gene: NA; CDR3 DNA: TGTGCCAGCAGTCCCCTCCGGTGGGGGACAACCTACGAGCAGTACTTC; CDR3 protein: CASSPLRWGTTYEQYF
J gene: TRBJ1-3; V gene: TRBV9; clone size: NA; D gene: NA; CDR3 DNA: TGTGCCAGCAGCGTAGATTTTAGTGGGGGAGGGTCACGGAACACCATATATTTT; CDR3 protein: CASSVDFSGGGSRNTIYF
J gene: TRBJ2-2; V gene: TRBV7-8; clone size: NA; D gene: NA; CDR3 DNA: TGTGCCAGCAGCTTCCAGGGGGTTCCGGGGGCCAACACCGGGGAGCTGTTTTTT; CDR3 protein: CASSFQGVPGANTGELFF
J gene: TRBJ1-4; V gene: TRBV5-4; clone size: NA; D gene: TRBD1; CDR3 DNA: TGTGCCAGCAGCAGAGGGACAGGGGAGAGGGACGAACTGTTTTTT; CDR3 protein: CASSRGTGERDELFF
J gene: TRBJ2-7; V gene: TRBV5-1; clone size: NA; D gene: NA; CDR3 DNA: TGCGCCAGCAGCTTGAGGGACACCTACGAGCAGTACTTC; CDR3 protein: CASSLRDTYEQYF
J gene: TRBJ2-7; V gene: TRBV6-1; clone size: NA; D gene: NA; CDR3 DNA: TGTGCCAGCAGCGGGAGGGGGCAAGGCTACGAGCAGTACTTC; CDR3 protein: CASSGRGQGYEQYF
J gene: TRBJ2-5; V gene: TRBV2; clone size: NA; D gene: TRBD1; CDR3 DNA: TGTGCCAGGGGCGGACAGGGGGCCGGGGAGACCCAGTACTTC; CDR3 protein: CARGGQGAGETQYF
J gene: TRBJ1-2; V gene: TRBV7-2; clone size: NA; D gene: TRBD1; CDR3 DNA: TGTGCCAGCAGCTCCGGACAGGGATTAAACTATGGCTACACCTTC; CDR3 protein: CASSSGQGLNYGYTF
J gene: TRBJ2-1; V gene: TRBV9; clone size: once; D gene: TRBD2; CDR3 DNA: TGTGCCAGCAGCGTAGCGGGACTAGCGTCCTATGGGCAGTTCTTC; CDR3 protein: CASSVAGLASYGQFF
J gene: TRBJ1-3; V gene: TRBV7-6; clone size: NA; D gene: NA; CDR3 DNA: TGTGCCAGCAGCTTAGCGGGGCCGCAAGGCTCTGGAAACACCATATATTTT; CDR3 protein: CASSLAGPQGSGNTIYF
J gene: TRBJ2-1; V gene: TRBV6-1; clone size: NA; D gene: NA; CDR3 DNA: TGTGCCAGCAGTGGAGCGGTGGCCTCCTACAATGAGCAGTTCTTC; CDR3 protein: CASSGAVASYNEQFF
J gene: TRBJ1-5; V gene: TRBV28; clone size: NA; D gene: NA; CDR3 DNA: TGTGCCAGCAGCTTAGGGACAATCAATCAGCCCCAGCATTTT; CDR3 protein: CASSLGTINQPQHF
J gene: TRBJ1-4; V gene: TRBV30; clone size: NA; D gene: NA; CDR3 DNA: TGTGCCTGGAGTTCCCAGGGATCAACTAATGAAAAACTGTTTTTT; CDR3 protein: CAWSSQGSTNEKLFF
J gene: TRBJ1-6; V gene: TRBV6-5; clone size: NA; D gene: TRBD1; CDR3 DNA: TGTGCCAGCAGTTACTCGACAGGGTATAATTCACCCCTCCACTTT; CDR3 protein: CASSYSTGYNSPLHF
J gene: TRBJ2-3; V gene: TRBV2; clone size: NA; D gene: NA; CDR3 DNA: TGTGCCAGCAGTCGTCAGACAGGTAGCACAGATACGCAGTATTTT; CDR3 protein: CASSRQTGSTDTQYF
J gene: TRBJ1-1; V gene: TRBV6-5; clone size: once; D gene: TRBD1; CDR3 DNA: TGTGCCAGCAGTTGGACAGGGGGCACTGAAGCTTTCTTT; CDR3 protein: CASSWTGGTEAFF
J gene: TRBJ2-7; V gene: TRBV2; clone size: NA; D gene: TRBD1; CDR3 DNA: TGTGCCAGCAGTGACCCCAGGGGGCGCGAGCAGTACTTC; CDR3 protein: CASSDPRGREQYF
J gene: TRBJ2-1; V gene: TRBV5-4; clone size: NA; D gene: TRBD1; CDR3 DNA: TGTGCCAGCAGCTGGGACAGGGGAAATGAGCAGTTCTTC; CDR3 protein: CASSWDRGNEQFF
J gene: TRBJ1-1; V gene: TRBV9; clone size: NA; D gene: NA; CDR3 DNA: TGTGCCAGCAGCTCTACAGGGGAAGCTTTCTTT; CDR3 protein: CASSSTGEAFF
J gene: TRBJ2-1; V gene: TRBV25-1; clone size: NA; D gene: NA; CDR3 DNA: TGTGCCAGCAGTGAATTAGGTAGAAGAGGTGAGCAGTTCTTC; CDR3 protein: CASSELGRRGEQFF
J gene: TRBJ2-2; V gene: TRBV19; clone size: NA; D gene: NA; CDR3 DNA: TGTGCCAGTAGGGGGGCAGGGTACAACACCGGGGAGCTGTTTTTT; CDR3 protein: CASRGAGYNTGELFF
J gene: TRBJ1-1; V gene: TRBV30; clone size: NA; D gene: NA; CDR3 DNA: TGTGCCTGCCACGCTCAGGGCTTTAACACTGAAGCTTTCTTT; CDR3 protein: CACHAQGFNTEAFF
J gene: TRBJ2-1; V gene: TRBV11-2; clone size: NA; D gene: NA; CDR3 DNA: TGTGCCAGCAGCTTAGGCGGTGTAACTTACAATGAGCAGTTCTTC; CDR3 protein: CASSLGGVTYNEQFF
J gene: TRBJ2-5; V gene: TRBV30; clone size: NA; D gene: TRBD2; CDR3 DNA: TGTGCCTGGAGTGCCGGGACTAGCGGGGCTGGAGAGACCCAGTACTTC; CDR3 protein: CAWSAGTSGAGETQYF
J gene: TRBJ1-3; V gene: TRBV6-1; clone size: NA; D gene: NA; CDR3 DNA: TGTGCCAGCAGTGAATCACGGACACGCTCTGGAAACACCATATATTTT; CDR3 protein: CASSESRTRSGNTIYF
J gene: TRBJ2-1; V gene: TRBV11-2; clone size: NA; D gene: NA; CDR3 DNA: TGTGCCAGCAGCTCTCTAGAATCCTACAATGAGCAGTTCTTC; CDR3 protein: CASSSLESYNEQFF
J gene: TRBJ1-4; V gene: TRBV10-3; clone size: once; D gene: NA; CDR3 DNA: TGTGCCATCGCGCCGGGGGGAGAAAAACTGTTTTTT; CDR3 protein: CAIAPGGEKLFF
J gene: TRBJ1-2; V gene: TRBV14; clone size: NA; D gene: TRBD1; CDR3 DNA: TGTGCCAGCAGCTTCGGACAGGGAGCTAACTATGGCTACACCTTC; CDR3 protein: CASSFGQGANYGYTF
J gene: TRBJ2-1; V gene: TRBV19; clone size: NA; D gene: TRBD1; CDR3 DNA: TGTGCCAGTAGTAGAGGGACAGGGCCCCACAATGAGCAGTTCTTC; CDR3 protein: CASSRGTGPHNEQFF
J gene: TRBJ2-3; V gene: TRBV2; clone size: NA; D gene: TRBD2; CDR3 DNA: TGTGCCAGCAGTGAAGCCCGGGCGGGAGGTACAGATACGCAGTATTTT; CDR3 protein: CASSEARAGGTDTQYF
J gene: TRBJ1-1; V gene: TRBV6-1; clone size: NA; D gene: NA; CDR3 DNA: TGTGCCACTCCAGGGAAGGGGAACACTGAAGCTTTCTTT; CDR3 protein: CATPGKGNTEAFF
J gene: TRBJ2-1; V gene: TRBV9; clone size: NA; D gene: NA; CDR3 DNA: TGTGCCAGCAGCGTAGGCCACAGGGTGGGTAACTCCTACAATGAGCAGTTCTTC; CDR3 protein: CASSVGHRVGNSYNEQFF
J gene: TRBJ1-1; V gene: TRBV5-1; clone size: once; D gene: NA; CDR3 DNA: TGCGCCAGCAGCCTTGGAACAGGGTGGACTGAAGCTTTCTTT; CDR3 protein: CASSLGTGWTEAFF
J gene: TRBJ2-1; V gene: TRBV11-2; clone size: NA; D gene: NA; CDR3 DNA: TGTGCCAGCACCTCCTCCGGAGTTTACAATGAGCAGTTCTTC; CDR3 protein: CASTSSGVYNEQFF
J gene: TRBJ1-2; V gene: TRBV6-1; clone size: NA; D gene: NA; CDR3 DNA: TGTGCCAGCACCCTCCGGGGGGGAGCTAACTATGGCTACACCTTC; CDR3 protein: CASTLRGGANYGYTF
J gene: TRBJ1-1; V gene: TRBV18; clone size: NA; D gene: TRBD1; CDR3 DNA: TGTGCCAGCTCACCCGGGACAGCTGAAGCTTTCTTT; CDR3 protein: CASSPGTAEAFF
J gene: TRBJ2-1; V gene: TRBV6-1; clone size: NA; D gene: NA; CDR3 DNA: TGTGCCAGCAGTGGGGGCAGGGTGAACATAGGCAATGAGCAGTTCTTC; CDR3 protein: CASSGGRVNIGNEQFF
J gene: TRBJ2-3; V gene: TRBV2; clone size: NA; D gene: TRBD2; CDR3 DNA: TGTGCCAGCGGCCCTCTAGCGGGAATTGTAGATACGCAGTATTTT; CDR3 protein: CASGPLAGIVDTQYF